The T cell receptor (beta chain) under discussion was sequenced for a study of monozygotic twins with inflammatory bowel disease. Germline V gene data show CDR1 as SGHRS and CDR2 as YFSETQ. There are 14 residues in the CDR3. Collection yielded 2 to 3 ml of blood per donor. TCRdb re-called the 5' RACE reads and catalogs CDR3 proteins one per entry, DNA excluded. Recorded for this sample: 150,000 to 200,000 distinct CDR3 sequences. This receptor was obtained from a human donor with ulcerative colitis or Crohn's disease, or a healthy co-twin of an affected twin (not recorded which). Sequencing input: blood. The chain employs TRBV5-1 and TRBJ1-4. CDR3 loop: CASRISGGNEKLFF.